The clone carrying this TCR beta chain has a count of ten or more. The antigen remains unidentified. This entry comes from a study of T cells after yellow fever vaccination. Study context: Fractions of low cell number were prepared using SMART-Seq v4 Ultra Low Input. Notes on the study in general: There was a small share of clonotypes that showed up in both the CD4 and CD8 compartments. In post-booster samples, most primary-vaccination clones reappeared (approximately 95% CD4, over 70% CD8).

CDR1 is DFQATT, CDR2 SNEGSKA, per germline (reference sequence). The J segment lost 9 bases and the V segment lost 7 bases, leaving 8 bases of the junction unmatched. This CDR3 spans 13 amino acids. 5'RACE template switching produced TCR cDNA carrying a universal primer site and UMIs. From the 5' RACE reads, TCRdb called clonotypes with MiXCR, one entry per CDR3 protein. This sample carries over 110,000 distinct CDR3 sequences, less than 9.5% of them seen once, and the ten largest clones take under 0.85%. This chain connects TRBV20-1 to TRBJ2-1, with 11 bases fitting TRBD2. The specimen was CD4+ T cells sorted from PBMCs, collected 5 days after the yellow fever booster vaccination. The TCR comes from a man aged 30 to 39 who received the YFV17D yellow fever vaccine. The chain's CDR3 is CSVGLAGGVEQFF. In DNA form, the CDR3 reads TGCAGTGTAGGCCTAGCGGGAGGAGTTGAGCAGTTCTTC.